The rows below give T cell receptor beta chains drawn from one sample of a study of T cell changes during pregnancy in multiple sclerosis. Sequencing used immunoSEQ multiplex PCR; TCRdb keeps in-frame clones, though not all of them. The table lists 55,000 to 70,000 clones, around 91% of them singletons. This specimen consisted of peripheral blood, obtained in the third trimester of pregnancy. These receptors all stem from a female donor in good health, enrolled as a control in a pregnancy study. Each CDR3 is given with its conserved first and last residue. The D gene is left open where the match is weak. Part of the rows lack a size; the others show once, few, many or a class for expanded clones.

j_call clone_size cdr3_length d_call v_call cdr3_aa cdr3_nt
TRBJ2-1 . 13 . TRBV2 CASGDVGSNEQFF TGTGCCAGCGGAGACGTTGGGTCCAATGAGCAGTTCTTC
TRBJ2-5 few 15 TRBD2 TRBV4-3 CASSQRGGLAETQYF TGCGCCAGCAGCCAACGGGGGGGCCTTGCAGAGACCCAGTACTTC
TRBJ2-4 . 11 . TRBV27 CASYAKNIQYF TGTGCCAGTTATGCCAAAAACATTCAGTACTTC
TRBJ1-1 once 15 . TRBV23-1 CASSQSLGGRTEAFF TGCGCCAGCAGTCAATCTCTCGGGGGGAGGACTGAAGCTTTCTTT
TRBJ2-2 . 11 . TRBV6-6 CASIQTGELFF TGTGCCAGCATCCAAACCGGGGAGCTGTTTTTT
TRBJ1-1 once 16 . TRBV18 CASSPPWTEASSEAFF TGTGCCAGCTCACCACCCTGGACAGAGGCCTCCTCTGAAGCTTTCTTT
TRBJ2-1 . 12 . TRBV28 CASSDSYNEQFF TGTGCCAGCAGCGACAGTTACAATGAGCAGTTCTTC
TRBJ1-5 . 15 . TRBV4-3 CASSQDGGVNQPQHF TGCGCCAGCAGCCAAGATGGAGGGGTCAATCAGCCCCAGCATTTT
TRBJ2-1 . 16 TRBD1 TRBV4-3 CASSRRPGQGDNEQFF TGCGCCAGCAGCCGCCGGCCGGGACAGGGGGACAATGAGCAGTTCTTC
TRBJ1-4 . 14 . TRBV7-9 CASSTGNGVEKLFF TGTGCCAGCAGCACAGGGAATGGAGTGGAAAAACTGTTTTTT
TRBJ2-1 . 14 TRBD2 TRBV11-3 CASSLIGGADEQFF TGTGCCAGCAGCTTGATCGGGGGGGCCGATGAGCAGTTCTTC